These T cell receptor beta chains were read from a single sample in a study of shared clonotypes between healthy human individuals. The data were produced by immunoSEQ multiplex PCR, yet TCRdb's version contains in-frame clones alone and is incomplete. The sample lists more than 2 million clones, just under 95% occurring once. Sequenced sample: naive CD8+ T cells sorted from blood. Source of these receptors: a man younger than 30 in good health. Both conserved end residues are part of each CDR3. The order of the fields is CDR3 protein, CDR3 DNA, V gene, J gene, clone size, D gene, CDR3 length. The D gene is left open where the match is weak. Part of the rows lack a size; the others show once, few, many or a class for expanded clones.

cdr3_aa: CSVAPGTGFSYEQYF
cdr3_nt: TGCAGCGTCGCCCCCGGGACAGGATTCTCCTACGAGCAGTACTTC
v_call: TRBV29-1
j_call: TRBJ2-7
clone_size: -
d_call: TRBD1
cdr3_length: 15

cdr3_aa: CASMIAGEDSYEQYF
cdr3_nt: TGTGCCAGCATGATCGCAGGGGAGGACTCCTACGAGCAGTACTTC
v_call: TRBV13
j_call: TRBJ2-7
clone_size: -
d_call: -
cdr3_length: 15

cdr3_aa: CASSLWGNPQHF
cdr3_nt: TGTGCCAGCAGCTTGTGGGGCAACCCCCAGCATTTT
v_call: TRBV5-4
j_call: TRBJ1-5
clone_size: -
d_call: -
cdr3_length: 12

cdr3_aa: CASSLPERGGSYEQYF
cdr3_nt: TGTGCCAGCAGTTTACCAGAGCGGGGGGGCTCCTACGAGCAGTACTTC
v_call: TRBV28
j_call: TRBJ2-7
clone_size: -
d_call: TRBD2
cdr3_length: 16

cdr3_aa: CASRMASAYNEQFF
cdr3_nt: TGTGCCAGCCGTATGGCCTCAGCCTACAATGAGCAGTTCTTC
v_call: TRBV28
j_call: TRBJ2-1
clone_size: -
d_call: -
cdr3_length: 14

cdr3_aa: CASSLGLGWGNEQFF
cdr3_nt: TGTGCCAGCAGCTTGGGGCTAGGTTGGGGGAATGAGCAGTTCTTC
v_call: TRBV5-6
j_call: TRBJ2-1
clone_size: -
d_call: -
cdr3_length: 15

cdr3_aa: CATARQGSAEQYF
cdr3_nt: TGCGCCACCGCGAGACAGGGGTCGGCCGAGCAGTACTTC
v_call: TRBV4-1
j_call: TRBJ2-7
clone_size: -
d_call: TRBD1
cdr3_length: 13

cdr3_aa: CASSWGVNTEAFF
cdr3_nt: TGTGCCAGCAGTTGGGGGGTCAACACTGAAGCTTTCTTT
v_call: TRBV27
j_call: TRBJ1-1
clone_size: -
d_call: -
cdr3_length: 13

cdr3_aa: CASSVRELTTNEKLFF
cdr3_nt: TGTGCCAGCAGTGTTCGGGAACTTACAACTAATGAAAAACTGTTTTTT
v_call: TRBV2
j_call: TRBJ1-4
clone_size: -
d_call: -
cdr3_length: 16

cdr3_aa: CASSFWALSGEAFF
cdr3_nt: TGTGCCAGCAGCTTTTGGGCTCTCTCGGGTGAAGCTTTCTTT
v_call: TRBV7-2
j_call: TRBJ1-1
clone_size: -
d_call: -
cdr3_length: 14

cdr3_aa: CASSLGGSVTGELFF
cdr3_nt: TGTGCCAGCAGCTTAGGCGGGAGTGTCACCGGGGAGCTGTTTTTT
v_call: TRBV11-2
j_call: TRBJ2-2
clone_size: -
d_call: TRBD2
cdr3_length: 15

cdr3_aa: CASSQDLDLRGEMAQYF
cdr3_nt: TGCGCCAGCAGCCAAGATCTTGACCTTCGGGGGGAGATGGCGCAGTACTTC
v_call: TRBV4-3
j_call: TRBJ2-7
clone_size: -
d_call: TRBD2
cdr3_length: 17

cdr3_aa: CASSEGQYEQYF
cdr3_nt: TGCGCCAGCAGTGAGGGCCAGTACGAGCAGTACTTC
v_call: TRBV10-2
j_call: TRBJ2-7
clone_size: -
d_call: -
cdr3_length: 12

cdr3_aa: CASTPLGGQGGKYF
cdr3_nt: TGTGCCAGCACCCCCCTCGGAGGACAGGGAGGAAAGTACTTC
v_call: TRBV27
j_call: TRBJ2-7
clone_size: -
d_call: TRBD1
cdr3_length: 14

cdr3_aa: CASSLSWSGGYYEQYF
cdr3_nt: TGTGCCAGCAGCTTAAGCTGGAGTGGGGGCTACTACGAGCAGTACTTC
v_call: TRBV11-2
j_call: TRBJ2-7
clone_size: once
d_call: -
cdr3_length: 16

cdr3_aa: CASSIVGLAGGTDTQYF
cdr3_nt: TGTGCCAGTAGTATAGTGGGACTAGCGGGAGGCACAGATACGCAGTATTTT
v_call: TRBV19
j_call: TRBJ2-3
clone_size: -
d_call: TRBD2
cdr3_length: 17

cdr3_aa: CASSLGGLSYNEQFF
cdr3_nt: TGTGCCAGCAGTTTAGGGGGGCTTTCCTACAATGAGCAGTTCTTC
v_call: TRBV27
j_call: TRBJ2-1
clone_size: -
d_call: -
cdr3_length: 15

cdr3_aa: CSVGGVDGPAYEQYF
cdr3_nt: TGCAGCGTTGGGGGGGTAGACGGCCCAGCCTACGAGCAGTACTTC
v_call: TRBV29-1
j_call: TRBJ2-7
clone_size: -
d_call: -
cdr3_length: 15

cdr3_aa: CASSEWASGASYEQYF
cdr3_nt: TGTGCCAGCAGTGAATGGGCTAGCGGGGCATCCTACGAGCAGTACTTC
v_call: TRBV6-1
j_call: TRBJ2-7
clone_size: -
d_call: TRBD2
cdr3_length: 16

cdr3_aa: CASSPDGSYGYTF
cdr3_nt: TGTGCCAGCAGTCCGGACGGATCCTATGGCTACACCTTC
v_call: TRBV6-5
j_call: TRBJ1-2
clone_size: -
d_call: -
cdr3_length: 13

cdr3_aa: CASSLNRGGSGELFF
cdr3_nt: TGTGCTAGCAGCTTAAATCGGGGTGGGTCCGGGGAGCTGTTTTTT
v_call: TRBV7-7
j_call: TRBJ2-2
clone_size: -
d_call: -
cdr3_length: 15

cdr3_aa: CASSESGQGFGYTF
cdr3_nt: TGTGCCAGCAGTGAGTCGGGACAGGGGTTCGGCTACACCTTC
v_call: TRBV2
j_call: TRBJ1-2
clone_size: -
d_call: TRBD1
cdr3_length: 14

cdr3_aa: CASSAGYGELFF
cdr3_nt: TGTGCCAGCAGTGCAGGGTACGGGGAGCTGTTTTTT
v_call: TRBV2
j_call: TRBJ2-2
clone_size: -
d_call: -
cdr3_length: 12

cdr3_aa: CASSLRSGAGIPYEQYF
cdr3_nt: TGTGCCAGCAGTTTACGTAGCGGGGCAGGGATCCCCTACGAGCAGTACTTC
v_call: TRBV28
j_call: TRBJ2-7
clone_size: once
d_call: TRBD2
cdr3_length: 17

cdr3_aa: CASSSTGYGNYGYTF
cdr3_nt: TGTGCCAGCAGCTCCACGGGGTACGGGAACTATGGCTACACCTTC
v_call: TRBV6-6
j_call: TRBJ1-2
clone_size: -
d_call: -
cdr3_length: 15

cdr3_aa: CASSYMTLGTEAFF
cdr3_nt: TGTGCCAGCAGTTACATGACCTTGGGCACTGAAGCTTTCTTT
v_call: TRBV7-9
j_call: TRBJ1-1
clone_size: -
d_call: -
cdr3_length: 14

cdr3_aa: CASSRELDGYTF
cdr3_nt: TGTGCCAGCAGCAGGGAATTAGATGGCTACACCTTC
v_call: TRBV6-6
j_call: TRBJ1-2
clone_size: -
d_call: -
cdr3_length: 12

cdr3_aa: CASSPGGGNYGYTF
cdr3_nt: TGTGCCAGCAGTCCCGGGGGGGGGAACTATGGCTACACCTTC
v_call: TRBV27
j_call: TRBJ1-2
clone_size: -
d_call: -
cdr3_length: 14

cdr3_aa: CASSSGGVEETQYF
cdr3_nt: TGTGCCAGCAGTAGCGGGGGGGTCGAGGAGACCCAGTACTTC
v_call: TRBV27
j_call: TRBJ2-5
clone_size: -
d_call: TRBD2
cdr3_length: 14

cdr3_aa: CSVAGQGYPETQYF
cdr3_nt: TGCAGCGTAGCGGGACAGGGGTACCCAGAGACCCAGTACTTC
v_call: TRBV29-1
j_call: TRBJ2-5
clone_size: -
d_call: TRBD1
cdr3_length: 14

cdr3_aa: CASSLASPYNEQFF
cdr3_nt: TGTGCCAGCAGCTTAGCGAGCCCCTACAATGAGCAGTTCTTC
v_call: TRBV11-1
j_call: TRBJ2-1
clone_size: -
d_call: -
cdr3_length: 14

cdr3_aa: CASSYSDGSPEAFF
cdr3_nt: TGTGCCAGCAGTTACTCTGATGGCTCCCCTGAAGCTTTCTTT
v_call: TRBV6-5
j_call: TRBJ1-1
clone_size: -
d_call: -
cdr3_length: 14

cdr3_aa: CASSFGLAGALYNEQFF
cdr3_nt: TGTGCCAGCAGCTTCGGACTAGCGGGGGCCCTATACAATGAGCAGTTCTTC
v_call: TRBV7-3
j_call: TRBJ2-1
clone_size: -
d_call: TRBD2
cdr3_length: 17

cdr3_aa: CASRDRPNSEAFF
cdr3_nt: TGCGCCAGCAGGGACAGACCAAATTCTGAAGCTTTCTTT
v_call: TRBV10-1
j_call: TRBJ1-1
clone_size: few
d_call: -
cdr3_length: 13

cdr3_aa: CATRLGVTGELFF
cdr3_nt: TGTGCCACCAGACTAGGTGTCACCGGGGAGCTGTTTTTT
v_call: TRBV27
j_call: TRBJ2-2
clone_size: -
d_call: -
cdr3_length: 13

cdr3_aa: CASSYSGLLNTEAFF
cdr3_nt: TGTGCCAGCAGTTACTCGGGACTCCTGAACACTGAAGCTTTCTTT
v_call: TRBV6-5
j_call: TRBJ1-1
clone_size: -
d_call: -
cdr3_length: 15

cdr3_aa: CASNRQGGVQETQYF
cdr3_nt: TGTGCCAGCAATCGACAGGGGGGGGTCCAAGAGACCCAGTACTTC
v_call: TRBV2
j_call: TRBJ2-5
clone_size: -
d_call: TRBD1
cdr3_length: 15

cdr3_aa: CASSVGQGGNEQFF
cdr3_nt: TGTGCCAGCAGCGTAGGTCAAGGGGGCAATGAGCAGTTCTTC
v_call: TRBV9
j_call: TRBJ2-1
clone_size: -
d_call: -
cdr3_length: 14

cdr3_aa: CASSPSTRTGGTEAFF
cdr3_nt: TGTGCCAGCAGCCCCTCTACCAGGACAGGGGGCACTGAAGCTTTCTTT
v_call: TRBV7-9
j_call: TRBJ1-1
clone_size: -
d_call: TRBD1
cdr3_length: 16

cdr3_aa: CASSLGAGVLIGDEQFF
cdr3_nt: TGTGCCAGCAGCTTAGGAGCGGGAGTATTAATTGGCGATGAGCAGTTCTTC
v_call: TRBV11-2
j_call: TRBJ2-1
clone_size: -
d_call: TRBD2
cdr3_length: 17

cdr3_aa: CASSFGSGNQPQHF
cdr3_nt: TGTGCCAGCAGCTTCGGCAGCGGCAATCAGCCCCAGCATTTT
v_call: TRBV5-5
j_call: TRBJ1-5
clone_size: -
d_call: -
cdr3_length: 14

cdr3_aa: CASSQEAGSGNSPLHF
cdr3_nt: TGTGCCAGCAGCCAAGAGGCGGGGTCCGGTAATTCACCCCTCCACTTT
v_call: TRBV4-2
j_call: TRBJ1-6
clone_size: few
d_call: -
cdr3_length: 16

cdr3_aa: CASSDSLRPEQYF
cdr3_nt: TGTGCCAGCAGTGACTCCCTCCGTCCCGAGCAGTACTTC
v_call: TRBV2
j_call: TRBJ2-7
clone_size: -
d_call: -
cdr3_length: 13

cdr3_aa: CASSSLQGSHEQYF
cdr3_nt: TGCGCCAGCAGCTCCCTACAGGGCTCCCACGAGCAGTACTTC
v_call: TRBV5-1
j_call: TRBJ2-7
clone_size: -
d_call: -
cdr3_length: 14

cdr3_aa: CASSIGRGGRSYEQYF
cdr3_nt: TGTGCCAGCAGCATCGGCCGGGGGGGAAGGTCCTACGAGCAGTACTTC
v_call: TRBV13
j_call: TRBJ2-7
clone_size: -
d_call: TRBD2
cdr3_length: 16

cdr3_aa: CASSQVLISGETQYF
cdr3_nt: TGCGCCAGCAGCCAAGTACTTATTTCAGGAGAGACCCAGTACTTC
v_call: TRBV4-1
j_call: TRBJ2-5
clone_size: -
d_call: -
cdr3_length: 15

cdr3_aa: CASSPVSGFTGELFF
cdr3_nt: TGTGCCAGCTCACCCGTGAGCGGGTTCACCGGGGAGCTGTTTTTT
v_call: TRBV18
j_call: TRBJ2-2
clone_size: once
d_call: -
cdr3_length: 15

cdr3_aa: CASSLGGTYSTDTQYF
cdr3_nt: TGTGCCAGCAGCTTAGGGGGGACCTATAGCACAGATACGCAGTATTTT
v_call: TRBV13
j_call: TRBJ2-3
clone_size: -
d_call: -
cdr3_length: 16